This T cell receptor beta chain was profiled in a study of CD8+CD57+ T cells in acquired aplastic anemia. This clonotype was observed a few times. This CDR3 region has 14 residues. Germline lookup yields CDR1 LGHDT and CDR2 YNNKEL (reference sequence). Trimming cost V 1 base and J 5 bases, with 8 bases left between them. CDR3 and TCR beta VDJ profiling relied on genomic DNA as the template. TCRdb independently ran MiXCR on the reads; one entry per CDR3 protein. Among around 180,000 distinct CDR3 sequences listed, roughly 50% were seen once. The sequenced patients had an expansion of CD8+CD57+ cells seen by flow cytometry.

The origin of this receptor is a human donor with aplastic anemia. Sequences were obtained from sorted CD4+, CD8+, or CD8+CD57+ T cells (not recorded which) from PBMCs. This chain links TRBV3-1 with TRBJ1-4; D call uncertain. CDR3 region: CASSQGHKNEKLFF. The CDR3 bases are TGTGCCAGCAGCCAAGGACACAAAAATGAAAAACTGTTTTTT. The full variable domain, with the rest looked up from reference TRBV3-1 and TRBJ1-4, is DTAVSQTPKYLVTQMGNDKSIKCEQNLGHDTMYWYKQDSKKFLKIMFSYNNKELIINETVPNRFSPKSPDKAHLNLHINSLELGDSAVYFCASSQGHKNEKLFFGSGTQLSVL.